The present T cell receptor beta chain was sequenced within a study of beta chain features in type 1 diabetes. In the study overall: Examination of sorted cells across all samples involved approximately 100,000,000 cells.

Notes on this clone: The antigen is not known.

Since all of the isolated RNA was reverse transcribed, expressed TCRB transcripts were what got sequenced. Profiling relied on immunoSEQ multiplex PCR, and the TCRdb table lists in-frame clones only, not all of them. The data contain approximately 170,000 clones, almost 8% of them singletons. From germline, CDR1 is MGHDK and CDR2 SYGVNS. The CDR3 runs to 14 residues. The V and J ends lost 11 bases and 3 bases respectively, with 18 bases between them. Study conclusions and caveats: Patients with Type 1 diabetes showed moderately but significantly shorter TCRB CDR3s in all four CD4+ subsets.

This chain joins TRBV25-1 and TRBJ2-3; the D gene is possibly TRBD2 (7 bases). The TCR originated in a man aged 18 to 29 with type 1 diabetes. Sample: central memory CD4+ T cells from blood. For the CDR3, the DNA is TGTGCCGGCCAGGGGAGGGGTAGTACAGATACGCAGTATTTT. Amino acid sequence: CAGQGRGSTDTQYF.